These T cell receptor beta chains were read from a single sample in a study of T cell responses to AZD1222 COVID-19 vaccine. Produced via immunoSEQ multiplex PCR; TCRdb's table is partial and in-frame only. The top ten hold about a fifth of the sample, which has about 70,000 clones, around 85% seen once. The material was peripheral blood, obtained on day 0 of AZD1222 vaccination. The receptors were sampled from an adult in good health. CDR3s include the opening cysteine and the closing phenylalanine or tryptophan. The D gene is left open where the match is weak. The size of a clone is reported for some rows only, either as once, few or many, or as a class for expanded clones.

size | J | D | V | DNA | CDR3
NA | TRBJ1-5 | NA | TRBV19 | TGTGCCAGTAGTTTCCAGGGAAAGTCCCAGCATTTT | CASSFQGKSQHF
NA | TRBJ2-2 | NA | TRBV6-6 | TGTGCCAGCAGGTCGTTCGGGGAGCTGTTTTTT | CASRSFGELFF
NA | TRBJ2-2 | TRBD2 | TRBV6-5 | TGTGCCAGCAGGCTACTAGCGGGAGACACCGGGGAGCTGTTTTTT | CASRLLAGDTGELFF
once | TRBJ1-1 | TRBD1 | TRBV2 | TGTGCCACCTCAAAAGGACAGGGGGATACTGAAGCTTTCTTT | CATSKGQGDTEAFF
NA | TRBJ2-3 | NA | TRBV29-1 | TGCAGCGTTGGAGCGGCTAGCACAGATACGCAGTATTTT | CSVGAASTDTQYF
NA | TRBJ2-3 | NA | TRBV24-1 | TGTGCCACCAGTCTAGGGGCAACTACGCAGTATTTT | CATSLGATTQYF
NA | TRBJ1-4 | NA | TRBV5-5 | TGTGCCAGCAGCTTGTTCGGGAATAAAGGAGAAAAACTGTTTTTT | CASSLFGNKGEKLFF
NA | TRBJ1-2 | NA | TRBV28 | TGTGCCAGCAGTACAGCAGGGACTAGGGGCTACACCTTC | CASSTAGTRGYTF
NA | TRBJ2-3 | TRBD2 | TRBV5-5 | TGTGCCAGCAGCGAAGGCGGGACTAGCGAGAATACGCAGTATTTT | CASSEGGTSENTQYF
NA | TRBJ2-6 | TRBD1 | TRBV27 | TGTGCCAGCAGTTTAAATGGACAGGTACTAGGAGGGGCCAACGTCCTGACTTTC | CASSLNGQVLGGANVLTF
NA | TRBJ1-1 | NA | TRBV19 | TGTGCCAGTAGTCCGGCCAGGGGATTGGGTGAAGCTTTCTTT | CASSPARGLGEAFF
NA | TRBJ2-3 | NA | TRBV5-1 | TGCGCCAGCAGCACCCCAGACAGAGATACGCAGTATTTT | CASSTPDRDTQYF
NA | TRBJ1-5 | NA | TRBV29-1 | TGCAGCGTTGTATTGATCGGGGGCCCTCATAGCAATCAGCCCCAGCATTTT | CSVVLIGGPHSNQPQHF
NA | TRBJ1-1 | NA | TRBV5-1 | TGCGCCAGCAGCTTATCGGGGCAAGGAGCTTTCTTT | CASSLSGQGAFF
NA | TRBJ2-7 | TRBD2 | TRBV5-1 | TGCGCCAGCAGCCGATTAGCGGGAGGGCTATACGAGCAGTACTTC | CASSRLAGGLYEQYF
NA | TRBJ2-2 | NA | TRBV5-1 | TGCGCCAGCAGCCCCGGGACTCCTTGGACCGGGGAGCTGTTTTTT | CASSPGTPWTGELFF
NA | TRBJ1-1 | TRBD1 | TRBV6-1 | TGTGCCAGCAGTGAGACGGTATTAGACAGGGGGAAAGCTTTCTTT | CASSETVLDRGKAFF
once | TRBJ2-3 | NA | TRBV5-1 | TGCGCCAGCCTATTAGGGGGGAAGAACACAGATACGCAGTATTTT | CASLLGGKNTDTQYF
NA | TRBJ1-3 | NA | TRBV5-4 | TGTGCCAGCAGTGGGGGCCGGGCTCCTGGAAACACCATATATTTT | CASSGGRAPGNTIYF
NA | TRBJ2-7 | NA | TRBV6-5 | TGTGCCAGCAGTTACTCGGGGGGAACCTACGAGCAGTACTTC | CASSYSGGTYEQYF
NA | TRBJ2-1 | NA | TRBV3-1/TRBV3-2 | TGTGCCAGCAGCCTACGCAATGAGCAGTTCTTC | CASSLRNEQFF
NA | TRBJ2-3 | TRBD2 | TRBV19 | TGTGCCAGTATGGGGGGACTAGCGGGAGGGGCCCAAGGAGATACGCAGTATTTT | CASMGGLAGGAQGDTQYF
many | TRBJ1-1 | TRBD1 | TRBV19 | TGTGCCAGTAGTATAGACGGACAGGTACGAGCTTTCTTT | CASSIDGQVRAFF
NA | TRBJ2-2 | NA | TRBV11-3 | TGTGCCAGCAGCGGACGGAACACCGGGGAGCTGTTTTTT | CASSGRNTGELFF
few | TRBJ2-1 | TRBD2 | TRBV10-3 | TGTGCCATCTCGCGACTAGCGCCATCAAGAGACAATGAGCAGTTCTTC | CAISRLAPSRDNEQFF
NA | TRBJ1-2 | NA | TRBV6-5 | TGTGCCACCCAGGACTCCCCGAATGGCTATGGCTACACCTTC | CATQDSPNGYGYTF
NA | TRBJ2-7 | TRBD1 | TRBV19 | TGTGCCAGTAGTGACCGACAGGGTCTTTACGAGCAGTACTTC | CASSDRQGLYEQYF
NA | TRBJ1-1 | TRBD1 | TRBV2 | TGTGCCAGCAAGAGGACAGGCCCCGGGAACACTGAAGCTTTCTTT | CASKRTGPGNTEAFF
NA | TRBJ2-1 | TRBD2 | TRBV6-1 | TGTGCCAGCAGTGAAGCTGGTAGCGGGAGAGACAATGAGCAGTTCTTC | CASSEAGSGRDNEQFF
few | TRBJ1-1 | NA | TRBV5-4 | TGTGCCAGCTGGCTGAACACTGAAGCTTTCTTT | CASWLNTEAFF
NA | TRBJ2-2 | NA | TRBV19 | TGTGCCAGCCGGCTTCTAGCGAGGGACACCGGGGAGCTGTTTTTT | CASRLLARDTGELFF
NA | TRBJ2-5 | NA | TRBV25-1 | TGTGCCAGCGGGTGGGGAATGGAGACCCAGTACTTC | CASGWGMETQYF
NA | TRBJ2-1 | TRBD1 | TRBV3-1/TRBV3-2 | TGTGCCAGCAGCCGCATACAGGGGAATGAGCAGTTCTTC | CASSRIQGNEQFF
NA | TRBJ1-2 | NA | TRBV6-5 | TGTGCCAGCAGCCGACGTCGGGGCTCGCATGGCTACACCTTC | CASSRRRGSHGYTF
NA | TRBJ1-1 | NA | TRBV6-5 | TGTGCCAGCAGTTACCCTTTGGGTCAAAAGTTCTTT | CASSYPLGQKFF
once | TRBJ2-3 | NA | TRBV5-1 | TGCGCCAGCAGCTTGGGAGGGCGGAGCACAGATACGCAGTATTTT | CASSLGGRSTDTQYF
NA | TRBJ2-3 | NA | TRBV5-1 | TGCGCCAGCAGCTTGAGCGGCGGGAGCACAGATACGCAGTATTTT | CASSLSGGSTDTQYF
NA | TRBJ1-3 | NA | TRBV29-1 | TGCAGCGTCCAAAACACAGGGAATGGAAACACCATATATTTT | CSVQNTGNGNTIYF
NA | TRBJ2-1 | NA | TRBV19 | TGTGCCAGTAGGGTAGTCGATGAGCAGTTCTTC | CASRVVDEQFF
NA | TRBJ2-7 | NA | TRBV10-1 | TGCGCCAGCAGTGAGAGCAGCTACGAGCAGTACTTC | CASSESSYEQYF